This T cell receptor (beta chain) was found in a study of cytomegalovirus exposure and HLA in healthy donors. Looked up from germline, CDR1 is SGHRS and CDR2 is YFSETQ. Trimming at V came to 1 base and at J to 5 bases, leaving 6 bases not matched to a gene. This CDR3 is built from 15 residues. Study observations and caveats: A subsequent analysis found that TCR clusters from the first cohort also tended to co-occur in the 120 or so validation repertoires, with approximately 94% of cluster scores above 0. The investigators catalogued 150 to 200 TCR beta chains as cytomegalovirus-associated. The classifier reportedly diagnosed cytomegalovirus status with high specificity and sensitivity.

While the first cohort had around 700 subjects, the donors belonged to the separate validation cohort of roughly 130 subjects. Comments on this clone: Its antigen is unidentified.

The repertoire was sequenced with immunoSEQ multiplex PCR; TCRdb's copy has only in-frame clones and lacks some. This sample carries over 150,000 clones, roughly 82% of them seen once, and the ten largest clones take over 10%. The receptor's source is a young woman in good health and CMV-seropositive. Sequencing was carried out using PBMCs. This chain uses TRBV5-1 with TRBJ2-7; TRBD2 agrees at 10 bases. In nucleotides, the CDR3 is TGCGCCAGCAGCTTGTCGTCTAGCGGGAGCCACGAGCAGTACTTC. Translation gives CASSLSSSGSHEQYF.